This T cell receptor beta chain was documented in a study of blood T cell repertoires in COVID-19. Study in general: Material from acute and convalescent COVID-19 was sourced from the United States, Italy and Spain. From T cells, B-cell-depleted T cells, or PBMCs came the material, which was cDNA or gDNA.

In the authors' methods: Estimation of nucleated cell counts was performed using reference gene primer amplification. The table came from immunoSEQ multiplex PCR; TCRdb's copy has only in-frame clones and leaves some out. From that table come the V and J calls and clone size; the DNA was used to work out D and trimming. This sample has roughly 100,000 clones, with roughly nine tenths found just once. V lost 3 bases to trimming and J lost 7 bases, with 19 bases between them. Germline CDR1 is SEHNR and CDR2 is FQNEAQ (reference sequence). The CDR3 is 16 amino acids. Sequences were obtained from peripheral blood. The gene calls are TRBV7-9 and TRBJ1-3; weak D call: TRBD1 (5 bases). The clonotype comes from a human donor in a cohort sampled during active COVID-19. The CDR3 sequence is CASSFRGQHPMNTIYF. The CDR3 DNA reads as TGTGCCAGCAGCTTTAGAGGACAACACCCCATGAACACCATATATTTT.